The 16 T cell receptor beta chains below all came from one sample that was sequenced in a study of T cell responses to AZD1222 COVID-19 vaccine. Libraries were prepared by immunoSEQ multiplex PCR; TCRdb keeps only in-frame clonotypes and omits some of them. The repertoire includes more than 110,000 clones, over 80% of them detected once, and around 3.5% sits in the top ten. Source: peripheral blood, taken 28 days after the second AZD1222 dose. Source of these receptors: an adult who received the AZD1222 COVID-19 vaccine.

V gene TRBV5-4 combines with J gene TRBJ1-1; D is unclear. Between the trimmed V and J ends, which lost 0 bases and 1 base, there was a span of 10 bases. Germline values: CDR1 SGHNT, CDR2 YYREEE (reference sequence). CDR3 length equals 15 residues. The CDR3 region has the DNA TGTGCCAGCAGCTTGGAAGCAGTGTCGAACACTGAAGCTTTCTTT. It encodes CASSLEAVSNTEAFF.

The J gene is TRBJ2-2, the V gene TRBV11-1; either TRBD1 or TRBD2 may fit D (5 bases each). This CDR3 is built from 12 residues. The germline CDR1 and CDR2 sequences are SGHAT and FQDESV (reference sequence). Trimming stripped 4 bases from V and 7 bases from J, with 7 bases between. CDR3 residues: CASSYGGGELFF. The CDR3 nucleotides are TGTGCCAGCAGCTATGGGGGCGGGGAGCTGTTTTTT.

The chain carries TRBV5-8 and TRBJ2-5; D remains unclear. Trimming removed 5 bases at V and 7 bases at J, with 6 bases between. There are 10 residues in the CDR3. Per the germline V gene, CDR1 is SGHTS and CDR2 is YDEGEE. CDR3 nucleotides: TGTGCCAGCAGTCTTGTGACCCAGTACTTC. Its translation is CASSLVTQYF.

The chain employs TRBV28 and TRBJ2-3; tentative D call: TRBD1 (5 bases). The V gene lost 5 bases and the J gene lost 3 bases, with 12 bases spanning the gap. The CDR3 covers 14 residues. CDR1 and CDR2 (germline): MDHEN, SYDVKM. CDR3 region: CASSQNQGTDTQYF. The DNA for the CDR3 is TGTGCCAGCAGTCAAAACCAGGGTACAGATACGCAGTATTTT.

The genes are TRBV4-3 and TRBJ2-1, with 12 bases that match TRBD2. The J segment lost 4 bases and the V segment lost 1 base, leaving 5 bases of the junction unmatched. The germline CDR1 and CDR2 sequences are LGHNA and YSLEER. CDR3 size: 17 residues. CDR3 in amino acids: CASSQARTSGTYNEQFF. The CDR3, as DNA: TGCGCCAGCAGCCAAGCCCGGACTAGCGGGACTTACAATGAGCAGTTCTTC.

The chain links TRBV6-6 to TRBJ2-7, with unresolved D. Germline CDR1 is MNHNY and CDR2 is SVGAGI (reference sequence). The CDR3 has 13 residues. Trimming stripped 10 bases from V and 0 bases from J, with 13 bases between. The CDR3: CATSISSSYEQYF. The CDR3 DNA reads TGTGCCACCTCGATCTCGAGCTCCTACGAGCAGTACTTC.

The chain is built from TRBV7-2 and TRBJ2-7, with D possibly TRBD1 on 6 matching bases. Trimming stripped 1 base from V and 2 bases from J, with 9 bases between. The CDR3 has 14 amino acids. In germline, CDR1 is SGHTA, CDR2 FQGNSA. CDR3 protein: CASSLGTEPYEQYF. The CDR3, as DNA: TGTGCCAGCAGCTTAGGGACAGAGCCCTACGAGCAGTACTTC.

The genes are TRBV30 and TRBJ2-7, with D tentatively TRBD2 (5 bases). Trimming shortened V by 2 bases and J by 0 bases, and 14 bases separated the two germline ends. Per germline, CDR1 GTSNPN and CDR2 SVGIG (reference sequence). This CDR3 comprises 15 residues. The CDR3, as DNA: TGTGCCTGGAGTCCCCGGACTCTCAACTCCTACGAGCAGTACTTC. Amino acid sequence: CAWSPRTLNSYEQYF. Full variable domain (rest looked up from reference TRBV30 and TRBJ2-7): SQTIHQWPATLVQPVGSPLSLECTVEGTSNPNLYWYRQAAGRGLQLLFYSVGIGQISSEVPQNLSASRPQDRQFILSSKKLLLSDSGFYLCAWSPRTLNSYEQYFGPGTRLTVT.

The chain links TRBV6-1 to TRBJ2-3; 7 bases match TRBD1. Germline CDR1 MNHNS, CDR2 SASEGT. CDR3 length equals 18 residues. J gave up 0 bases and V 3 bases, and 12 bases lay outside the gene matches. The DNA for the CDR3 is TGTGCCAGCAGTGATCCCCTCCTGACAGGGTCTAGCACAGATACGCAGTATTTT. Encoded protein: CASSDPLLTGSSTDTQYF.

V and J are TRBV11-2 and TRBJ2-1, with TRBD1 matching 9 bases. The CDR3 consists of 15 residues. V gave up 4 bases and J gave up 5 bases; unmatched junction bases: 6. CDR1 is SGHAT and CDR2 is FQNNGV in the germline V gene. The CDR3 here is CASSSGQGFNNEQFF. The CDR3 bases are TGTGCCAGCAGCTCTGGACAGGGGTTCAACAATGAGCAGTTCTTC.

The chain recombines TRBV5-1 with TRBJ1-2, with D possibly matching TRBD1 (5 bases). The V end lost 4 bases, the J end lost 4 bases, and 8 bases lay between the germline ends. The CDR3 runs 12 residues. Germline V gene lookup returns CDR1 SGHRS and CDR2 YFSETQ. The CDR3 region has the DNA TGCGCCAGCAGCATCGACAGCTATGGCTACACCTTC. Translation gives CASSIDSYGYTF.

The chain links TRBV7-9 to TRBJ1-1; weak D call: TRBD1 (6 bases). Germline V gene sequence: CDR1 SEHNR, CDR2 FQNEAQ (reference sequence). Between the trimmed V and J ends, which lost 5 bases and 8 bases, there was a span of 18 bases. The CDR3 is 14 residues long. In DNA form, the CDR3 reads TGTGCCAGCAGCGAGCGGGCGAACAGGGACGAAGCTTTCTTT. This gives the protein CASSERANRDEAFF.

The chain couples TRBV30 to TRBJ2-7; 9 bases are a match to TRBD1. The CDR3 consists of 15 residues. The junction had 7 bases not matched to a gene; V was cut back by 3 bases and J by 1 base. Germline-derived CDR1 and CDR2 are GTSNPN and SVGIG (reference sequence). Written as DNA, the CDR3 is TGTGCCTGGAGCGGACAGGGGAGCATATCCTACGAGCAGTACTTC. Protein sequence: CAWSGQGSISYEQYF. Full variable domain (remainder filled in from reference TRBV30 and TRBJ2-7): SQTIHQWPATLVQPVGSPLSLECTVEGTSNPNLYWYRQAAGRGLQLLFYSVGIGQISSEVPQNLSASRPQDRQFILSSKKLLLSDSGFYLCAWSGQGSISYEQYFGPGTRLTVT.

Turning to this clone: One end of the junction does not line up with germline, which may come from a read error. The rearrangement joins TRBV12-3 or TRBV12-4 to TRBJ2-2, with 7 bases that match TRBD2. The CDR3 length is 12 residues. CDR3 residues: CASSSEPGGLFF. As DNA, the CDR3 is TGTGCCAGCAGTTCGGAGCCGGGGGGGCTGTTTTTT.

The chain has TRBV5-4 and TRBJ2-6; 7 nucleotides agree with TRBD1. Losses at the gene ends were 3 bases for V and 0 bases for J; bases not matched to a gene: 6. The CDR3 is 17 residues long. Looked up from germline, CDR1 is SGHNT and CDR2 is YYREEE (reference sequence). The CDR3 sequence: CASSSTGVGSGANVLTF. CDR3 DNA: TGTGCCAGCAGCTCTACAGGGGTCGGCTCTGGGGCCAACGTCCTGACTTTC.

This clone was found once. This chain joins TRBV19 and TRBJ2-3; a weak D match, TRBD2 (6 bases). Germline CDR1 is LNHDA and CDR2 is SQIVND (reference sequence). The CDR3 runs 14 residues. The ends were cut back, 6 bases at V and 1 base at J, with 11 bases in the middle. The CDR3 DNA reads as TGTGCCAGTAGACTTAGCGGACGCACAGATACGCAGTATTTT. It specifies CASRLSGRTDTQYF.